The entry below describes one T cell receptor beta chain. Antigen: not known. TCRdb keeps only in-frame clones here, not all; method: immunoSEQ multiplex PCR. In the table there are about 73,000 clones, 65% to 85% of which are singletons. The sample originates from a study of vaccination effects on CD4 cells after COVID-19. Background on the study: As their vaccination, participants received two doses of either BNT162b2 or mRNA-1273.

The study's findings and limits: Convalescent patients numbered few in the study; early post-infection timepoints were missing entirely.

With 5 bases clipped from V and 14 bases from J, the junction kept 12 bases outside the gene matches. This CDR3 contains 15 residues. Germline assignment: CDR1 LNHDA and CDR2 SQIVND (reference sequence). Antigen-specific CD4+ T cells were expanded with viral peptide pools in the ViraFEST assay before sequencing. CD4+ T cell isolation took place after more than eight days of culture. Vaccine recipients lacked prior SARS-CoV-2 infection and had negative nucleocapsid antibodies. Half the medium was swapped for IL-2 medium on days 3 and 7. The rearrangement uses TRBV19 and TRBJ2-1; 13 bases match TRBD2. Source: CD4+ T cells from PBMCs cultured with HCoV-NL63 spike peptides, taken before COVID-19 vaccination. This receptor was obtained from a human donor who received a COVID-19 vaccine. The CDR3 here is CASSGQGLAGARKFF. DNA of the CDR3: TGTGCCAGTAGTGGACAAGGACTAGCGGGGGCCAGGAAGTTCTTC.